The 22 T cell receptor beta chains given below trace back to one sample, sequenced in a study of neoadjuvant nivolumab and ipilimumab in lung cancer. Assay used: immunoSEQ multiplex PCR; TCRdb lists only in-frame clones, some missing. The table records approximately 20,000 clones, around 86% of them present only once. Source: peripheral blood, taken before neoadjuvant nivolumab, alone or with ipilimumab. The receptors shown here come from an adult with non-small cell lung cancer.

This clone came up a few times. V gene TRBV7-9 combines with J gene TRBJ1-2; D unclear. The germline V gene has CDR1 SEHNR and CDR2 FQNEAQ (reference sequence). Trimming removed 1 base at V and 5 bases at J, with 5 bases between. This CDR3 comprises 12 residues. The CDR3, as DNA: TGTGCCAGCAGCTTAGATACTTATGGCTACACCTTC. Its protein is CASSLDTYGYTF.

The chain uses TRBV14 and TRBJ2-7; 7 bases fit TRBD1. Per the germline V gene, CDR1 is SGHDN and CDR2 is FVKESK. This CDR3 has 14 residues. V gave up 1 base and J gave up 4 bases; unmatched junction bases: 4. DNA of the CDR3: TGTGCCAGCAGCCAAGCGACAGGGTCGTACGAGCAGTACTTC. Its translation: CASSQATGSYEQYF.

As DNA, the CDR3 is TGCAGTGCTACGATGGGGGGGCCCCAGCATTTT. Translated: CSATMGGPQHF. The chain employs TRBV20-1 and TRBJ1-5, with D maybe TRBD1 (5 bases). The ends were cut back, 4 bases at V and 9 bases at J, with 10 bases in the middle. The CDR3 is 11 residues long. Germline CDR1 is DFQATT and CDR2 is SNEGSKA (reference sequence).

The CDR3 protein is CASRTQGTGELFF. DNA of the CDR3: TGTGCCAGCAGAACCCAGGGCACCGGGGAGCTGTTTTTT. The J gene is TRBJ2-2, the V gene TRBV7-9, with D perhaps TRBD1 (5 bases). The CDR3 runs 13 residues. Germline CDR1 SEHNR, CDR2 FQNEAQ (reference sequence). V was trimmed by 6 bases and J by 4 bases, leaving 9 bases between them.

The chain links TRBV18 to TRBJ2-1, with 9 bases fitting TRBD1. J was trimmed by 7 bases and V by 3 bases; bases with no gene match: 4. Germline loops: CDR1 KGHSH, CDR2 LQKENI. CDR3 size: 14 residues. CDR3 DNA sequence: TGTGCCAGCTCACCTCAGGGACAGGGTAATGAGCAGTTCTTC. Translating gives CASSPQGQGNEQFF.

This rearrangement joins TRBV30 to TRBJ1-2; the D gene is possibly TRBD1 (5 bases). The CDR3 contains 13 residues. Trimming left V 2 bases short and J 6 bases short, with 13 bases between. The germline V gene has CDR1 GTSNPN and CDR2 SVGIG (reference sequence). The CDR3 DNA sequence: TGTGCCTGGAGTCCAGCAGGGTATAATGGCTACACCTTC. This sequence encodes CAWSPAGYNGYTF.

V and J are TRBV14 and TRBJ2-3; D remains unclear. CDR3 length: 13 amino acids. Germline V CDR1 and CDR2: SGHDN, FVKESK. Trimming left V 0 bases short and J 6 bases short, with 7 bases between. The CDR3 protein is CASSQDLMDTQYF. CDR3 DNA: TGTGCCAGCAGCCAAGATCTCATGGATACGCAGTATTTT.

The chain carries TRBV10-3 and TRBJ2-7; 7 bases align to TRBD1. The germline gives CDR1 ENHRY, CDR2 SYGVKD. V dropped 8 bases and J dropped 2; count of bases not matched to a gene: 9. CDR3 length: 14 residues. CDR3 nucleotide sequence: TGTGCCATCGGGACCACACAGGGGACCTACGAGCAGTACTTC. This codes for CAIGTTQGTYEQYF.

V is TRBV7-9 and J is TRBJ1-1; D perhaps matches TRBD1 (5 bases). Trimming removed 2 bases at V and 3 bases at J, with 10 bases between. Germline CDR1 and CDR2: SEHNR and FQNEAQ (reference sequence). The CDR3 is 14 residues long. DNA of the CDR3: TGTGCCAGCAGCTTACCGGGGGGGGACACTGAAGCTTTCTTT. Amino acid sequence: CASSLPGGDTEAFF.

In its sample, this clone was seen once. The chain has TRBV9 and TRBJ2-3, with TRBD1 matching 7 bases. This CDR3 has 15 amino acids. Germline CDR1 is SGDLS and CDR2 is YYNGEE. V shed 2 bases and J 5 bases; nucleotides not matched to a gene: 8. CDR3 in DNA: TGTGCCAGCAGCGTCCCCCCAGGGGGTCTAGATACGCAGTATTTT. It specifies CASSVPPGGLDTQYF.

V gene TRBV9 combines with J gene TRBJ2-5; 14 bases are shared with TRBD2. The junction had 3 bases not matched to a gene; V was cut back by 3 bases and J by 2 bases. This CDR3 has 16 amino acids. CDR1 is SGDLS, CDR2 YYNGEE, per germline. Here the CDR3 DNA reads TGTGCCAGCAGCGGGACTAGCGGGAGGACTCAAGAGACCCAGTACTTC. Translated, it gives CASSGTSGRTQETQYF.

V gene TRBV5-1 combines with J gene TRBJ2-7, with TRBD2 identical over 7 bases. V was pared by 4 bases and J by 4 bases, with 8 bases of the junction left unmatched. The CDR3 runs 14 residues. Looked up from germline, CDR1 is SGHRS and CDR2 is YFSETQ. The CDR3 DNA is TGCGCCAGCAGCCCCAGCGGGATCTTATACGAGCAGTACTTC. Its protein is CASSPSGILYEQYF.

This sequence joins TRBV18 and TRBJ2-7; perhaps D is TRBD1 or TRBD2 (5 bases each). The CDR3 has 17 residues. The germline gives CDR1 KGHSH, CDR2 LQKENI. Trimming removed 0 bases from V and 0 bases from J, with 15 bases in between. CDR3: CASSPPVAGTSSYEQYF. DNA for the CDR3: TGTGCCAGCTCACCACCGGTAGCAGGGACCAGCTCCTACGAGCAGTACTTC.

J is TRBJ2-7 and V is TRBV7-2, with TRBD2 as a possible D gene (6 bases). This CDR3 region has 16 residues. V lost 5 bases to trimming and J lost 0 bases, with 17 bases between them. Germline CDR1 SGHTA, CDR2 FQGNSA. CDR3 loop: CASSQSLASSSYEQYF. The CDR3 DNA reads as TGTGCCAGCAGCCAAAGCCTAGCGTCGAGCTCCTACGAGCAGTACTTC.

The chain joins TRBV7-2 to TRBJ1-1, with 8 bases identical to TRBD1. From germline, CDR1 is SGHTA and CDR2 FQGNSA. The CDR3 extends over 17 amino acids. After removal of 1 base from V and 0 bases from J, the junction contained 7 bases not matched to a gene. The CDR3 DNA follows: TGTGCCAGCAGCTTAGTAGGGACAGGAGGAATGAACACTGAAGCTTTCTTT. This sequence encodes CASSLVGTGGMNTEAFF.

The chain is built from TRBV25-1 and TRBJ2-7, with D unclear. This CDR3 has 12 amino acids. Germline V gene data show CDR1 as MGHDK and CDR2 as SYGVNS. The V gene lost 3 bases and the J gene lost 2 bases, with 5 bases spanning the gap. The CDR3 bases are TGTGCCAGCAGTGATGAGCCCTACGAGCAGTACTTC. Translation gives CASSDEPYEQYF.

This sequence joins TRBV7-2 and TRBJ1-1; D might be TRBD1 (6 bases). V was pared by 3 bases and J by 2 bases, with 16 bases between. CDR1 and CDR2 (germline): SGHTA, FQGNSA. The CDR3 length is 16 residues. The DNA for the CDR3 is TGTGCCAGCAGCTTGACCGCGGGGGGGGCCAACACTGAAGCTTTCTTT. The encoded protein is CASSLTAGGANTEAFF.

V is TRBV7-9 and J is TRBJ2-7; tentative D call: TRBD1 (6 bases). Germline lookup yields CDR1 SEHNR and CDR2 FQNEAQ (reference sequence). This CDR3 contains 15 residues. Deletions cut 1 base from V and 4 bases from J, with 14 bases between. CDR3 DNA sequence: TGTGCCAGCAGCTTAGTATCCGGGACAAATTACGAGCAGTACTTC. This gives the protein CASSLVSGTNYEQYF. The variable domain in full, with the rest retrieved from reference TRBV7-9 and TRBJ2-7, is DTGVSQNPRHKITKRGQNVTFRCDPISEHNRLYWYRQTLGQGPEFLTYFQNEAQLEKSRLLSDRFSAERPKGSFSTLEIQRTEQGDSAMYLCASSLVSGTNYEQYFGPGTRLTVT.

V usage is TRBV4-2 and J usage is TRBJ2-7; tentatively, D is TRBD1 or TRBD2 (5 bases each). Germline V lookup: CDR1 LGHNA, CDR2 YNFKEQ. The CDR3 is 15 residues long. V lost 0 bases and J 6 bases, leaving 15 bases between the germline ends. CDR3 sequence reads: CASSQDGGVIREQYF. Here the CDR3 DNA reads TGTGCCAGCAGCCAAGATGGGGGTGTTATCCGCGAGCAGTACTTC.

V usage is TRBV29-1 and J usage is TRBJ1-5, with D tentatively TRBD1 (5 bases). V shed 4 bases and J shed 9 bases, with 16 bases lying between them. CDR3 length: 13 amino acids. Germline lookup yields CDR1 SQVTM and CDR2 ANQGSEA. CDR3 loop: CSVAGGVGGPQHF. In DNA form, the CDR3 reads TGCAGCGTTGCGGGGGGGGTCGGAGGGCCCCAGCATTTT.

The gene calls are TRBV4-1 and TRBJ2-7; D is possibly TRBD2 (5 bases). Germline V gives CDR1 MGHRA, CDR2 YSYEKL. V was pared by 0 bases and J by 8 bases, with 11 bases between. The CDR3 has 13 residues. CDR3 residues: CASSQDQRLQQYF. CDR3 DNA: TGCGCCAGCAGCCAAGATCAGAGACTACAGCAGTACTTC.

As DNA, the CDR3 is TGTGCCAGCAGCAGGGGGGATTACCAAGAGACCCAGTACTTC. Residues: CASSRGDYQETQYF. The V and J genes are TRBV11-3 and TRBJ2-5; the D call may be TRBD1 or TRBD2 (6 bases each). The CDR3 extends over 14 amino acids. Deletions cut 5 bases from V and 0 bases from J, with 10 bases between. Looked up from germline, CDR1 is SGHNT and CDR2 is YENEEA.